The entry that follows covers one T cell receptor (beta chain) sequence. Its antigen remains unidentified. Trimming took 6 bases from V and 1 from J, leaving 10 bases between them. CDR3 size: 13 residues. CDR1 is SGHTS, CDR2 YDEGEE, per germline. This sample is part of a study of blood T cells in healthy people across ages. The wider study: There was about one barcoded beta molecule captured by template switching per two T cells. Study findings and constraints: The study found TCR beta diversity correlated strongly with naive T cell percentage. Naive CD4+ cell counts and diversity both ran higher in long-lived than in aged donors.

A sample-barcoded 5' primer and a J-beta primer mix were used in a second PCR of roughly 7 to 11 cycles. TCRdb itself ran the 5' RACE reads through MiXCR, one entry per CDR3 protein. The sample contains 1.5 million or so distinct CDR3 sequences, roughly 40% of which appear only once. Peripheral blood, about 9.4 milliliters per donor, was collected. This TCR was sampled from a young woman in good health. Material for sequencing was blood. V and J are TRBV5-8 and TRBJ1-1, with no clear D. CDR3 residues: CASIVRGNTEAFF. The CDR3 coding sequence is TGTGCCAGCATAGTAAGAGGGAACACTGAAGCTTTCTTT.